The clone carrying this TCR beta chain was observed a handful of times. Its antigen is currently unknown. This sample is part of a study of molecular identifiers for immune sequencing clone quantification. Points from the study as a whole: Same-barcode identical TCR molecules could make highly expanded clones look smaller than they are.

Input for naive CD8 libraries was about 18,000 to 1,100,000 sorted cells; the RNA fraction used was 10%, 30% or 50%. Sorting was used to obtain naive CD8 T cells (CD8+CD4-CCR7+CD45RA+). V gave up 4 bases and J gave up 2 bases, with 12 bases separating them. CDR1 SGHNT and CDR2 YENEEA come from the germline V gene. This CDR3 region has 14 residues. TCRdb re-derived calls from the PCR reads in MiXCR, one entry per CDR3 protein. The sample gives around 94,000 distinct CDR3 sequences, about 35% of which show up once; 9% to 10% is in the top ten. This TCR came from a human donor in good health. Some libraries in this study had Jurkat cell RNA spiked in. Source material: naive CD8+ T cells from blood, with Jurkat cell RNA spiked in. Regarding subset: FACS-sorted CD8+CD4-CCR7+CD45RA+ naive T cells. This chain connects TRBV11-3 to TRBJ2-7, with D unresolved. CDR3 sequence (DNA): TGTGCCAGCAGCTATGGCGGAGTTACCTACGAGCAGTACTTC. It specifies CASSYGGVTYEQYF.